Given below is one T cell receptor (beta chain) in context. This sample includes further DNA sequences coding for the same CDR3. The data belong to a study of blood T cell repertoires in COVID-19. About the research overall: Sites across the United States, Italy and Spain contributed samples from acute and convalescent COVID-19. Sources were T cells, B-cell-depleted T cells, or PBMCs; the material itself was cDNA or gDNA.

CDR1 and CDR2 (germline): SGHTA, FQGNSA. The junction had 2 bases not matched to a gene; V was cut back by 3 bases and J by 7 bases. The CDR3 length is 13 residues. In the original workflow: Reference gene primers were amplified, and this amplification served to estimate nucleated cell counts. Some clones are missing from TCRdb's copy, which holds only in-frame ones; the method was immunoSEQ multiplex PCR. D and trimming were read from the DNA, whereas the V and J calls and clone size are those reported in that table. The data show approximately 170,000 clones, around 85% seen once. The rearrangement links TRBV7-2 to TRBJ1-1, with 10 bases aligning to TRBD1. This receptor was obtained from a woman aged 70-85 years with acute or convalescent COVID-19. Sample: peripheral blood. CDR3 sequence reads: CASSLGQGSEAFF. The CDR3 DNA reads TGTGCCAGCAGCTTGGGACAGGGGAGTGAAGCTTTCTTT.